In its sample, the clone carrying this T cell receptor (beta chain) was seen a few times. V was clipped by 2 bases and J by 4 bases, with 16 bases between them. This CDR3 comprises 15 residues. Germline V CDR1 and CDR2: GTSNPN, SVGIG (reference sequence). The PCR used 60 Vbeta and 13 Jbeta primers. Sequencing was performed with immunoSEQ multiplex PCR; in TCRdb, only in-frame clones are kept and a portion is missing. The table lists about 110,000 clones, less than 85% of them singletons. These data belong to a study of cytomegalovirus exposure and HLA in healthy donors. The TCR was taken from a middle-aged woman in good health and CMV-seropositive. Sequences were obtained from PBMCs. The V gene is TRBV30, the J gene TRBJ2-3; D is unresolved. Here the CDR3 DNA reads TGTGCCTGGAGTCGACTCGGCCCGTTCCCAGATACGCAGTATTTT. This gives the protein CAWSRLGPFPDTQYF.